A single sample is the source of the 10 T cell receptor beta chains below, sequenced in a study of blood T cell repertoires in COVID-19. The assay was immunoSEQ multiplex PCR, and TCRdb's table has in-frame clones only and misses some. The repertoire holds some 60,000 clones, with more than 90% as singletons. The sequencing input was peripheral blood. These receptors came from a human donor in a cohort sampled during active COVID-19.

The J gene is TRBJ1-6, the V gene TRBV7-3; perhaps TRBD1 as D (5 bases). The germline CDR1 and CDR2 sequences are SGHTA and FQGTGA. This CDR3 has 17 amino acids. The V end was cut by 5 bases, the J end by 5 bases, with 19 bases between. DNA of the CDR3: TGTGCCAGCAGCCCCCCCTTGGGGGGTGAGGATAATTCACCCCTCCACTTT. It yields the protein CASSPPLGGEDNSPLHF. Filled out from reference TRBV7-3 and TRBJ1-6, the complete variable domain reads GAGVSQTPSNKVTEKGKYVELRCDPISGHTALYWYRQSLGQGPEFLIYFQGTGAADDSGLPNDRFFAVRPEGSVSTLKIQRTERGDSAVYLCASSPPLGGEDNSPLHFGNGTRLTVT.

The gene calls are TRBV7-9 and TRBJ2-7; 7 positions match TRBD2. This CDR3 is built from 17 residues. Germline CDR1 reads SEHNR; CDR2 reads FQNEAQ (reference sequence). V was clipped by 0 bases and J by 1 base; unmatched bases: 9. In nucleotides, the CDR3 is TGTGCCAGCAGCTTAGCCGTGGGAGGGCCGAGGTCCTACGAGCAGTACTTC. Translating it yields CASSLAVGGPRSYEQYF.

V is TRBV30 and J is TRBJ2-3, with a possible D match to TRBD1 (5 bases). V gave up 4 bases and J gave up 1 base, with 12 bases separating them. The germline CDR1 and CDR2 sequences are GTSNPN and SVGIG (reference sequence). The CDR3 extends over 14 amino acids. CDR3 bases: TGTGCCTGGACCGTTGGGGCGCGCACAGATACGCAGTATTTT. Translated, it gives CAWTVGARTDTQYF.

This chain uses TRBV29-1 with TRBJ1-2, with 10 bases identical to TRBD1. CDR1 is SQVTM and CDR2 is ANQGSEA in the germline V gene. The CDR3 sequence is 16 residues long. The V and J ends lost 3 bases and 3 bases, in that order; junction bases with no gene match: 10. CDR3 in DNA: TGCAGCGTTGAGGGGACAGGGGTTACCGCGGACTATGGCTACACCTTC. Translating it yields CSVEGTGVTADYGYTF.

The chain couples TRBV14 to TRBJ2-3, with 11 bases that match TRBD2. Germline CDR1 and CDR2: SGHDN and FVKESK. The CDR3 covers 13 residues. V lost 4 bases and J lost 9; bases outside the gene matches: 3. The chain's CDR3 is CASSLSGRETQYF. The DNA for the CDR3 is TGTGCCAGCAGCCTTAGCGGGAGGGAGACGCAGTATTTT.

CDR3 bases: TGTGCCAGCAGCCATTCTACCTTAGCCAAAAACATTCAGTACTTC. Translation gives CASSHSTLAKNIQYF. The chain joins TRBV3-1 (or the pseudogene TRBV3-2) to TRBJ2-4; D is unresolved. The V gene's germline CDR1 is LGHDT and CDR2 YNNKEL (reference sequence). V shed 3 bases and J shed 0 bases, with 9 bases lying between them. The CDR3 length is 15 residues.

The genes are TRBV7-2 and TRBJ1-1; the D is unclear. CDR3 length: 15 residues. Trimming removed 0 bases at V and 5 bases at J, with 13 bases between. Per the germline V gene, CDR1 is SGHTA and CDR2 is FQGNSA. CDR3 loop: CASSLAAGGKTEAFF. For the CDR3, the DNA is TGTGCCAGCAGCTTAGCGGCGGGTGGTAAGACTGAAGCTTTCTTT.

This clone was detected only a few times. The chain has TRBV7-9 and TRBJ1-6; 7 positions agree with TRBD1. The CDR3 loop spans 15 amino acids. Germline loops: CDR1 SEHNR, CDR2 FQNEAQ (reference sequence). Trimming removed 5 bases from V and 2 bases from J; junction bases left unmatched: 3. This CDR3 reads CASSPGQTYNSPLHF. The CDR3 coding sequence is TGTGCCAGCAGCCCGGGACAGACCTATAATTCACCCCTCCACTTT.

The J gene is TRBJ1-1, the V gene TRBV19, with TRBD1 matching 10 bases. CDR3 length: 16 amino acids. V lost 5 bases, J lost 0 bases, and 6 bases stayed unmatched. Germline V CDR1 and CDR2: LNHDA, SQIVND (reference sequence). The CDR3 loop reads CASSLTGGDVNTEAFF. The CDR3 nucleotides read TGTGCCAGTAGTTTGACAGGGGGCGACGTGAACACTGAAGCTTTCTTT.

The chain has TRBV29-1 and TRBJ2-1; possibly TRBD2 for D (5 bases). The CDR3 has 12 residues. Germline assignment: CDR1 SQVTM and CDR2 ANQGSEA. V was clipped by 1 base and J by 10 bases, with 11 bases between them. In DNA, the CDR3 is TGCAGCGTTGAAGGCGGGTATCGAGAGCAGTTCTTC. It specifies CSVEGGYREQFF.